The rows below give T cell receptor beta chains drawn from one sample of a study of blood T cell repertoires in COVID-19. Profiled with immunoSEQ multiplex PCR; TCRdb holds only in-frame clones, not every one. The sample has about 64,000 clones, around 84% seen once. The source material was peripheral blood. These receptor sequences come from a man aged 45-60 years with active COVID-19. Both conserved end residues are part of each CDR3. A D gene is named only where the DNA matches it firmly. Size is stated for part of the rows, as once, few or many counts, or as a class when the clone is expanded.

TRBD1	.	TRBJ2-1	TRBV11-1	CASSSDRGIGQEEQFF	TGTGCCAGCAGCAGCGACAGGGGGATTGGTCAAGAGGAGCAGTTCTTC
.	once	TRBJ2-7	TRBV11-2	CASSLGPGGISYEQYF	TGTGCCAGCAGCTTAGGACCGGGGGGCATCTCCTACGAGCAGTACTTC
.	.	TRBJ1-1	TRBV3-1/TRBV3-2	CASSQYREMNTEAFF	TGTGCCAGCAGCCAATACAGGGAAATGAACACTGAAGCTTTCTTT
TRBD2	.	TRBJ2-7	TRBV5-4	CASSPGTSGRIGEQYF	TGTGCCAGCAGCCCGGGGACTAGCGGGAGGATAGGCGAGCAGTACTTC
.	.	TRBJ2-5	TRBV4-2	CASSLTRGGETQYF	TGTGCCAGCAGCCTTACGAGAGGGGGAGAGACCCAGTACTTC
.	.	TRBJ1-5	TRBV21-1	CASSLRGQGWDQPQHF	TGTGCCAGCAGCCTCCGGGGACAGGGATGGGATCAGCCCCAGCATTTT
TRBD2	.	TRBJ2-1	TRBV19	CACDGGGQDYNEQFF	TGTGCCTGTGATGGCGGGGGGCAAGACTACAATGAGCAGTTCTTC
.	.	TRBJ2-7	TRBV5-1	CASSFLGTPYEQYF	TGCGCCAGCAGCTTCCTAGGTACGCCCTACGAGCAGTACTTC
TRBD2	.	TRBJ2-3	TRBV5-4	CASSLRLAGKDTQYF	TGTGCCAGCAGCCTCAGACTAGCGGGAAAAGATACGCAGTATTTT
.	.	TRBJ2-5	TRBV28	CASSPGLSWGETQYF	TGTGCCAGCAGTCCGGGACTCTCTTGGGGAGAGACCCAGTACTTC
.	.	TRBJ1-6	TRBV10-1	CASSSSGRGSPLHF	TGCGCCAGCAGTTCCAGCGGGAGGGGTTCACCCCTCCACTTT
.	once	TRBJ1-3	TRBV5-6	CASSLRGSADTIYF	TGTGCCAGCAGCTTGCGGGGTTCAGCGGACACCATATATTTT
TRBD1	.	TRBJ2-7	TRBV29-1	CSVEEPRQGRREYF	TGCAGCGTTGAAGAACCGCGACAGGGGAGACGGGAGTACTTC
.	.	TRBJ2-7	TRBV10-1	CASSESTSSYEQYF	TGCGCCAGCAGTGAGTCGACTAGCTCCTACGAGCAGTACTTC
.	.	TRBJ2-3	TRBV9	CASSVGVQGQRTDTQYF	TGTGCCAGCAGCGTAGGAGTTCAGGGGCAGCGCACAGATACGCAGTATTTT
.	.	TRBJ2-4	TRBV7-6	CASSLTSTVAKNIQYF	TGTGCCAGCAGCCTTACTAGCACAGTAGCCAAAAACATTCAGTACTTC
TRBD2	many	TRBJ2-7	TRBV4-2	CASSQGPVAGGVSYEQYF	TGTGCCAGCAGCCAAGGGCCCGTTGCGGGAGGGGTCTCCTACGAGCAGTACTTC
.	.	TRBJ2-5	TRBV24-1	CATSDRQGLQETQYF	TGTGCCACCAGTGACCGGCAGGGTCTTCAAGAGACCCAGTACTTC
.	.	TRBJ1-1	TRBV19	CASSLLTDKAFF	TGTGCCAGTAGCCTACTGACAGATAAAGCTTTCTTT
.	once	TRBJ1-1	TRBV5-6	CASSFGTTNTEAFF	TGTGCCAGCAGCTTCGGGACAACGAACACTGAAGCTTTCTTT
TRBD1	once	TRBJ2-1	TRBV3-1/TRBV3-2	CASSQWDRNNEQFF	TGTGCCAGCAGCCAATGGGACAGGAACAATGAGCAGTTCTTC
TRBD1	once	TRBJ1-2	TRBV5-8	CASSPGTGHYGYTF	TGTGCCAGCAGCCCCGGGACAGGGCACTATGGCTACACCTTC
.	once	TRBJ2-1	TRBV2	CASSDYGDEQFF	TGTGCCAGCAGTGATTACGGGGATGAGCAGTTCTTC
TRBD2	.	TRBJ2-7	TRBV5-4	CASSRTSGSIGAAYEQYF	TGTGCCAGCAGCAGGACTAGCGGGAGTATAGGAGCTGCCTACGAGCAGTACTTC
TRBD2	.	TRBJ2-1	TRBV10-3	CAISAGLASANEQFF	TGTGCCATCAGTGCAGGACTAGCGTCGGCCAATGAGCAGTTCTTC
TRBD1	.	TRBJ1-5	TRBV7-8	CASSFSGTGGNQPQHF	TGTGCCAGCAGCTTTTCCGGGACAGGAGGCAATCAGCCCCAGCATTTT
TRBD2	.	TRBJ2-7	TRBV2	CASREAGGADEQYF	TGTGCCAGCAGGGAAGCGGGGGGGGCGGACGAGCAGTACTTC